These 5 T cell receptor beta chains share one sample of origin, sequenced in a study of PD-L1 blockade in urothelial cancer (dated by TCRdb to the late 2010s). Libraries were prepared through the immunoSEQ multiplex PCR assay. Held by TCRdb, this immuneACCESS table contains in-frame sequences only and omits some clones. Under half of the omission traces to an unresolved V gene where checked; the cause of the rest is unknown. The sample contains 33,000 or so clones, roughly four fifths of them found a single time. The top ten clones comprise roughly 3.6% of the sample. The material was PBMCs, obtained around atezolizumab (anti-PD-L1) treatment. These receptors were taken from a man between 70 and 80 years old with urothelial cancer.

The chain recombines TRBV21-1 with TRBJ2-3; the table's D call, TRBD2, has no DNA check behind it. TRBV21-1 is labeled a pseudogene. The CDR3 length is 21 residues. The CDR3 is CASSSPGVPEEASGFTDTQYF. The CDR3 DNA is TGTGCCAGCAGCTCTCCGGGAGTCCCGGAGGAGGCTAGCGGATTCACAGATACGCAGTATTTT.

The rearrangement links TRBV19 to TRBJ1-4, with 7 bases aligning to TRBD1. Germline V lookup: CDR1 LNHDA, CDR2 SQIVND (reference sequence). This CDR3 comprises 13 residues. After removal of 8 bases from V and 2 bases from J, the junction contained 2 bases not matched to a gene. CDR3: CASGGQTNEKLFF. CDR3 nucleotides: TGTGCCAGTGGGGGACAGACTAATGAAAAACTGTTTTTT.

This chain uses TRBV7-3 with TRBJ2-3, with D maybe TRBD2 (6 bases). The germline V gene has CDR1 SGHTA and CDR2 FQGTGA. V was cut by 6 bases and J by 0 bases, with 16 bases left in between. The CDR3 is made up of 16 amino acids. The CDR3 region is CASRPGAGRSTDTQYF. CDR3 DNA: TGTGCCAGCAGACCCGGGGCGGGGAGGAGCACAGATACGCAGTATTTT.

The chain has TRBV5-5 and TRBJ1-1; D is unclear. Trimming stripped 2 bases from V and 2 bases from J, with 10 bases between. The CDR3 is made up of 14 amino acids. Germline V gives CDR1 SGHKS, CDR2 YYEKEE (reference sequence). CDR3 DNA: TGTGCCAGCAGCTTACAACAGCTCAACACTGAAGCTTTCTTT. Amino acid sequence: CASSLQQLNTEAFF.

CDR3 in amino acids: CASSPYPPGGPNNEQFF. CDR3 nucleotides: TGTGCCAGCAGCCCGTACCCCCCGGGAGGGCCTAACAATGAGCAGTTCTTC. The chain joins TRBV7-2 to TRBJ2-1, with TRBD2 matching 8 bases. Unmatched junction bases numbered 14, after V lost 5 bases and J lost 5 bases. This CDR3 has 17 amino acids. The germline V gene has CDR1 SGHTA and CDR2 FQGNSA.